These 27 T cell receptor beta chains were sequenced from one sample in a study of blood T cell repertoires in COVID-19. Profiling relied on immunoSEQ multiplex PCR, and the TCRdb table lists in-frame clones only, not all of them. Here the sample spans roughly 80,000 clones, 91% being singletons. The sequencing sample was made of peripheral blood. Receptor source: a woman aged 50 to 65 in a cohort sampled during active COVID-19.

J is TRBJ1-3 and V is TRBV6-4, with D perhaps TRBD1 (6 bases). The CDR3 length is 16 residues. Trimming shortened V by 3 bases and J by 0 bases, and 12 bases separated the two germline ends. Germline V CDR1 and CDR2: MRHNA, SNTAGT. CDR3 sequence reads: CASSERDTSSGNTIYF. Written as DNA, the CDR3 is TGTGCCAGCAGTGAACGGGACACCAGCTCTGGAAACACCATATATTTT.

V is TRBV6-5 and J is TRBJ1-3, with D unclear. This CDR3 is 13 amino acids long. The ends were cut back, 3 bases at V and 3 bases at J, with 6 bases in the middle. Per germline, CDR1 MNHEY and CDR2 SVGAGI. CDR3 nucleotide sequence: TGTGCCAGCAGTTATTCGGGTGGAAACACCATATATTTT. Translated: CASSYSGGNTIYF.

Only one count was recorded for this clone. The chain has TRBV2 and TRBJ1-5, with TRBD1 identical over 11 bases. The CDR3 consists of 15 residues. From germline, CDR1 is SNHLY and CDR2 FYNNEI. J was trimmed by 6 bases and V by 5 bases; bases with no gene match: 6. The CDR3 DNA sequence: TGTGCCAGCAGTTTTGGACAGGGGGCTGTTCAGCCCCAGCATTTT. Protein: CASSFGQGAVQPQHF.

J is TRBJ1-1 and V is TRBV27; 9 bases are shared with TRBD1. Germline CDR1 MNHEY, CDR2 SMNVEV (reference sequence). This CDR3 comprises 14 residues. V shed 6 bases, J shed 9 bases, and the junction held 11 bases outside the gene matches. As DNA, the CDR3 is TGTGCCAGCAGAACCCTGGGACAGGGAGCAAAAGCTTTCTTT. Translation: CASRTLGQGAKAFF.

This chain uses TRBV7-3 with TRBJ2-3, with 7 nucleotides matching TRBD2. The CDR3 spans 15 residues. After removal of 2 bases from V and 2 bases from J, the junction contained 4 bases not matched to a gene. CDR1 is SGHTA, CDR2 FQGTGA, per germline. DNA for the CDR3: TGTGCCAGCAGCTTAGTCAGCGGGAACACAGATACGCAGTATTTT. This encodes CASSLVSGNTDTQYF.

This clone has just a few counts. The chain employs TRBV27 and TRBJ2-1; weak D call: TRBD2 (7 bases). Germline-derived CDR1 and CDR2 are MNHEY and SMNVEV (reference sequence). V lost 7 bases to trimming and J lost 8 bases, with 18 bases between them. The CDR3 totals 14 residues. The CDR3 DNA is TGTGCCAGCAACCGAGGGGGGGTTAGGGATGAGCAGTTCTTC. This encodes CASNRGGVRDEQFF.

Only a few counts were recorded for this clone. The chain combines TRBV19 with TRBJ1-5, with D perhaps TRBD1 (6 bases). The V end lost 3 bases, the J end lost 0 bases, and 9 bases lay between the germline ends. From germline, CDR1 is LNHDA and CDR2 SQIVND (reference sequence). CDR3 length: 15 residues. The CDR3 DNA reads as TGTGCCAGTAGTATCACAGGGAGTAGCAATCAGCCCCAGCATTTT. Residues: CASSITGSSNQPQHF.

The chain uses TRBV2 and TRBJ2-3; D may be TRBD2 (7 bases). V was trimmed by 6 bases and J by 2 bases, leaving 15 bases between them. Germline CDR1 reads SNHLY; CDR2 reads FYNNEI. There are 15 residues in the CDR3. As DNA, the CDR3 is TGTGCCAGCAGCGTAAGGGGGGGGGACACAGATACGCAGTATTTT. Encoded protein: CASSVRGGDTDTQYF.

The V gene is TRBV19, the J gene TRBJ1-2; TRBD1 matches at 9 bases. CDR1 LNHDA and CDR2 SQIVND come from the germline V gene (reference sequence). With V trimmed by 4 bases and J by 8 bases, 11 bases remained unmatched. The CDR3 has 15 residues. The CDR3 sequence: CASSTTGGLTEGYTF. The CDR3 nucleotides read TGTGCCAGTAGTACGACAGGGGGTTTGACCGAAGGCTACACCTTC.

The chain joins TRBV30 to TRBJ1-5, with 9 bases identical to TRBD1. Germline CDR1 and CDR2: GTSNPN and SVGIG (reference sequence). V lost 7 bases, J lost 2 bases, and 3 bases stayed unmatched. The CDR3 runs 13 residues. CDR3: CASTGGGNQPQHF. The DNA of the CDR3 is TGTGCCTCAACAGGGGGCGGCAATCAGCCCCAGCATTTT.

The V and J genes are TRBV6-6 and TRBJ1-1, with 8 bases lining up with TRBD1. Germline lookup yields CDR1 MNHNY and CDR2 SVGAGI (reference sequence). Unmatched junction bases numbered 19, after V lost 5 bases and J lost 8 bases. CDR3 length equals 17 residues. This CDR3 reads CASSPESTGVARREAFF. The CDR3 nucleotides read TGTGCCAGCAGTCCCGAATCGACAGGGGTCGCCCGAAGGGAAGCTTTCTTT.

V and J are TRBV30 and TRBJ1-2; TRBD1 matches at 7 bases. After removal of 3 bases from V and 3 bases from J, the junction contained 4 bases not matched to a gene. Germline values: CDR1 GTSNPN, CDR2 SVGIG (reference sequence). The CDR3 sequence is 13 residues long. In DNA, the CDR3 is TGTGCCTGGAGGGGAACAGGGGACTATGGCTACACCTTC. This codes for CAWRGTGDYGYTF.

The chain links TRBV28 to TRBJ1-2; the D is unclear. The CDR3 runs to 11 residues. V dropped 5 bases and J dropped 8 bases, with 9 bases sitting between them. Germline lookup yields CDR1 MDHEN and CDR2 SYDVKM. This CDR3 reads CASSIRGGYTF. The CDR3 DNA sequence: TGTGCCAGCAGTATTAGAGGAGGCTACACCTTC.

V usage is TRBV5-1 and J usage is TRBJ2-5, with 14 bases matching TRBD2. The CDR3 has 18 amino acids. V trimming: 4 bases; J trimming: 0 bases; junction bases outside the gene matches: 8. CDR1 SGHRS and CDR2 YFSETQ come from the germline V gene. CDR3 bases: TGCGCCAGCAGCCGGGATGGACTAGCGGGGGGCAACCAAGAGACCCAGTACTTC. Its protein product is CASSRDGLAGGNQETQYF.

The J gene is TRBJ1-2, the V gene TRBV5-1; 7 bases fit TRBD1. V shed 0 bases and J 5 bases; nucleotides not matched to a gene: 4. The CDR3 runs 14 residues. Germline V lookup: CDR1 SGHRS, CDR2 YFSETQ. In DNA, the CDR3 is TGCGCCAGCAGCTTGGGGGGACAGCTGTATGGCTACACCTTC. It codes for CASSLGGQLYGYTF.

The CDR3 coding sequence is TGTGCCAGCAGCCCCGGTTCCTACGAGCAGTACTTC. It codes for CASSPGSYEQYF. V and J are TRBV27 and TRBJ2-7; D unresolved. Trimming took off 6 bases at V and 1 base at J, with 7 bases between the two ends. CDR1 and CDR2 (germline): MNHEY, SMNVEV (reference sequence). CDR3 length: 12 amino acids.

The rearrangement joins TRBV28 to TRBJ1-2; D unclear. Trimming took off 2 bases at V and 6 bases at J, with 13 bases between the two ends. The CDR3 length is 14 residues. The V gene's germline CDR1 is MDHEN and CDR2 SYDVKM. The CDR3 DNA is TGTGCCAGCAGTTTAGGATTACGGGAGCATGGCTACACCTTC. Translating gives CASSLGLREHGYTF.

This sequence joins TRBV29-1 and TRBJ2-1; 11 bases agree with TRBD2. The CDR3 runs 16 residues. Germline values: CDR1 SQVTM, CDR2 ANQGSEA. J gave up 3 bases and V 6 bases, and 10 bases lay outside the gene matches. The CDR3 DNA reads TGCAGCGTGGAACTAGCGGGAGCCATTCTCTACAATGAGCAGTTCTTC. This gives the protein CSVELAGAILYNEQFF.

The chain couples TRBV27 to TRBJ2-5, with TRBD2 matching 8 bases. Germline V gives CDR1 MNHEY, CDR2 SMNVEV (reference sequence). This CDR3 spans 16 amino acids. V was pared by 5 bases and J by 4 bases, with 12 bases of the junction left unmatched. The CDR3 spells CASSHHGGVPLETQYF. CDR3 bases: TGTGCCAGCAGTCACCACGGGGGGGTACCGTTAGAGACCCAGTACTTC.

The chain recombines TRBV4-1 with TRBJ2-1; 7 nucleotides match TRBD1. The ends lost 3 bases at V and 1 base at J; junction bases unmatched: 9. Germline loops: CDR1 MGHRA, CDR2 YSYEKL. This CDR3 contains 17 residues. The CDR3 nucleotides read TGCGCCAGCAGCCACACAATGGACAGGCGATCCTACAATGAGCAGTTCTTC. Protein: CASSHTMDRRSYNEQFF.

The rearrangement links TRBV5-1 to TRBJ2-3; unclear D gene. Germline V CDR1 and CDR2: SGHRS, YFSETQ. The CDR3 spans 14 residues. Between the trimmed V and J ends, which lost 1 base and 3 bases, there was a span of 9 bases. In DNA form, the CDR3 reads TGCGCCAGCAGCTTGATTCAGTTAACAGATACGCAGTATTTT. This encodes CASSLIQLTDTQYF.

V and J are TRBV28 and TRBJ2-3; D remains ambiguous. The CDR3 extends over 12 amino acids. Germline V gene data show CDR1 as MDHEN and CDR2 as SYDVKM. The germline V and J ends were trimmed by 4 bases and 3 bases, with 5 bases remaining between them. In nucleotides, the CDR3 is TGTGCCAGCAGTTCGACAACAGATACGCAGTATTTT. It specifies CASSSTTDTQYF.

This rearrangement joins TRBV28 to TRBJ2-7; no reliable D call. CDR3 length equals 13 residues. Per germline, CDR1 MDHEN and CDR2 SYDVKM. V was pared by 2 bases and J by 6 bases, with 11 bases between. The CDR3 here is CASSLPTRGEQYF. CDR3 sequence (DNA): TGTGCCAGCAGTTTACCCACACGCGGCGAGCAGTACTTC.

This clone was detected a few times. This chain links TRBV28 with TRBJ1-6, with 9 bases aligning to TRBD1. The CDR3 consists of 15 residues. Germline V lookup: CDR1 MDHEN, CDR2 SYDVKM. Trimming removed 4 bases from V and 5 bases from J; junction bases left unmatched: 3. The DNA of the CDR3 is TGTGCCAGCAGTTCGGGACAGGGAAATAATTCACCCCTCCACTTT. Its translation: CASSSGQGNNSPLHF.

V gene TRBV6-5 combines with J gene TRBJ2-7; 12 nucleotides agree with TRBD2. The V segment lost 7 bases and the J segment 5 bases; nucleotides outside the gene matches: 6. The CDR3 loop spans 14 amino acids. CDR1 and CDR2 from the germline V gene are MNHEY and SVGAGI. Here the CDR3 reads CASKEGLAGNEQYF. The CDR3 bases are TGTGCCAGCAAGGAAGGACTAGCGGGAAACGAGCAGTACTTC.

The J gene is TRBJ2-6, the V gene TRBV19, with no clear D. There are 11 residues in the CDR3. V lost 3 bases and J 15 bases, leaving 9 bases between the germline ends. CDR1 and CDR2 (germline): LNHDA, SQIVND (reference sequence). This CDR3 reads CASSIAASLTF. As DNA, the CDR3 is TGTGCCAGTAGTATTGCGGCTAGCCTGACTTTC.

The CDR3 DNA sequence: TGCAGTGCTAGAGAGAGGGATACGCAGTATTTT. Translation: CSARERDTQYF. This sequence joins TRBV20-1 and TRBJ2-3, with D unclear. Germline loops: CDR1 DFQATT, CDR2 SNEGSKA (reference sequence). The V gene lost 0 bases and the J gene lost 6 bases, with 4 bases spanning the gap. This CDR3 is built from 11 residues.